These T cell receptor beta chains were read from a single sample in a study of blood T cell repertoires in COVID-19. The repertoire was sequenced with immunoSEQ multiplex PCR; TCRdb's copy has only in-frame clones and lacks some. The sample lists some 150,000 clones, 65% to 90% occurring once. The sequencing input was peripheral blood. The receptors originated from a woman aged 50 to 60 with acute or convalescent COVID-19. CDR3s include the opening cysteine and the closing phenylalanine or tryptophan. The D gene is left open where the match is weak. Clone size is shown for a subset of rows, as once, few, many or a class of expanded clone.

CDR3nt: TGTGCCAGCAAGAGGGGCCTAGCGGGGGCCGAGACCCAGTACTTC; CDR3aa: CASKRGLAGAETQYF; j_gene: TRBJ2-5; v_gene: TRBV2; abundance: .; len: 15; d_gene: TRBD2
CDR3nt: TGTGCCAGCAGCTTAAGCGGGGGGGAGATCGGGGAGCTGTTTTTT; CDR3aa: CASSLSGGEIGELFF; j_gene: TRBJ2-2; v_gene: TRBV7-8; abundance: .; len: 15; d_gene: TRBD2
CDR3nt: TGCAGCGTAAGGGGTGGGACAGGGGGCACAGATACGCAGTATTTT; CDR3aa: CSVRGGTGGTDTQYF; j_gene: TRBJ2-3; v_gene: TRBV29-1; abundance: .; len: 15; d_gene: TRBD1
CDR3nt: TGTGCCAGAAGCAGACGGCAGGCTAACATTCAGTACTTC; CDR3aa: CARSRRQANIQYF; j_gene: TRBJ2-4; v_gene: TRBV5-3; abundance: .; len: 13; d_gene: .
CDR3nt: TGTGCCAGCAGCCAAGTGGGAGCGGGAGCCTACAATGAGCAGTTCTTC; CDR3aa: CASSQVGAGAYNEQFF; j_gene: TRBJ2-1; v_gene: TRBV3-1/TRBV3-2; abundance: .; len: 16; d_gene: TRBD2
CDR3nt: TGTGCCAGCTCACCCGACAGAAGCTATGGCTACACCTTC; CDR3aa: CASSPDRSYGYTF; j_gene: TRBJ1-2; v_gene: TRBV18; abundance: .; len: 13; d_gene: .
CDR3nt: TGTGCCAGCAGCTTTTCAAACAGGGAGGGGGCCAAAAACATTCAGTACTTC; CDR3aa: CASSFSNREGAKNIQYF; j_gene: TRBJ2-4; v_gene: TRBV7-8; abundance: .; len: 17; d_gene: .
CDR3nt: TGTGCCAGCAGCATCTGGGGCAACCAGCCCCAGCATTTT; CDR3aa: CASSIWGNQPQHF; j_gene: TRBJ1-5; v_gene: TRBV12-3/TRBV12-4; abundance: .; len: 13; d_gene: .
CDR3nt: TGCAGTGCTAGTCTCGGTCCGGGGCAGTACTTC; CDR3aa: CSASLGPGQYF; j_gene: TRBJ2-7; v_gene: TRBV20-1; abundance: .; len: 11; d_gene: .
CDR3nt: TGTGCCAGTATGAAACAGGGGCTCTCTAATGAAAAACTGTTTTTT; CDR3aa: CASMKQGLSNEKLFF; j_gene: TRBJ1-4; v_gene: TRBV19; abundance: .; len: 15; d_gene: TRBD1
CDR3nt: TGTGCCAGCAGCTTGGGGACTAGCGGGGAGGAGACCCAGTACTTC; CDR3aa: CASSLGTSGEETQYF; j_gene: TRBJ2-5; v_gene: TRBV5-5; abundance: .; len: 15; d_gene: TRBD2
CDR3nt: TGTGCCAGCAGTTACGGGACAGGCATCAATTCACCCCTCCACTTT; CDR3aa: CASSYGTGINSPLHF; j_gene: TRBJ1-6; v_gene: TRBV6-5; abundance: .; len: 15; d_gene: TRBD1
CDR3nt: TGTGCCAGCAGCTTAGGTCCGGTGAATGAAAAACTGTTTTTT; CDR3aa: CASSLGPVNEKLFF; j_gene: TRBJ1-4; v_gene: TRBV7-2; abundance: once; len: 14; d_gene: .
CDR3nt: TGCGCCAGCAGCCAAGTTACAGGGGTTTTATCTAATCAGCCCCAGCATTTT; CDR3aa: CASSQVTGVLSNQPQHF; j_gene: TRBJ1-5; v_gene: TRBV4-1; abundance: .; len: 17; d_gene: TRBD1
CDR3nt: TGCGCCAGCAGAGGAGACTTGTCCTACGAGCAGTACTTC; CDR3aa: CASRGDLSYEQYF; j_gene: TRBJ2-7; v_gene: TRBV5-1; abundance: .; len: 13; d_gene: .
CDR3nt: TGTGCCAGCAGTTTACCCGGACAGTCATCCTACGAGCAGTACTTC; CDR3aa: CASSLPGQSSYEQYF; j_gene: TRBJ2-7; v_gene: TRBV27; abundance: .; len: 15; d_gene: .
CDR3nt: TGTGCCAGCAGCCCCCGGTCCTCTGGGGCCAACGTCCTGACTTTC; CDR3aa: CASSPRSSGANVLTF; j_gene: TRBJ2-6; v_gene: TRBV3-1/TRBV3-2; abundance: .; len: 15; d_gene: .
CDR3nt: TGTGCCAGCCTTTCGGGAGGGCTTCGGAACACTGAAGCTTTCTTT; CDR3aa: CASLSGGLRNTEAFF; j_gene: TRBJ1-1; v_gene: TRBV27; abundance: .; len: 15; d_gene: .
CDR3nt: TGTGCCAGCAGCGTAGCAGGGCCTGGAAACACCATATATTTT; CDR3aa: CASSVAGPGNTIYF; j_gene: TRBJ1-3; v_gene: TRBV9; abundance: .; len: 14; d_gene: .
CDR3nt: TGTGCCAGCTCACCACGACAGGGGGTTGGTCAGCCCCAGCATTTT; CDR3aa: CASSPRQGVGQPQHF; j_gene: TRBJ1-5; v_gene: TRBV18; abundance: few; len: 15; d_gene: TRBD1
CDR3nt: TGTGCCAGCAGCCCCTGGACTAGCCTGAGCTCCTACGAGCAGTACTTC; CDR3aa: CASSPWTSLSSYEQYF; j_gene: TRBJ2-7; v_gene: TRBV5-4; abundance: .; len: 16; d_gene: TRBD2
CDR3nt: TGTGCCAGCAGTCCCTCAGCGTATAGTGAGCAGTTCTTC; CDR3aa: CASSPSAYSEQFF; j_gene: TRBJ2-1; v_gene: TRBV12-3/TRBV12-4; abundance: .; len: 13; d_gene: .
CDR3nt: TGTGCCAGCAGTTATTCGGGACAGGGCACAGATACGCAGTATTTT; CDR3aa: CASSYSGQGTDTQYF; j_gene: TRBJ2-3; v_gene: TRBV6-5; abundance: .; len: 15; d_gene: TRBD1
CDR3nt: TGTGCCAGCAGCCGAACCGGACAGGGGGCCTTTGGCTACACCTTC; CDR3aa: CASSRTGQGAFGYTF; j_gene: TRBJ1-2; v_gene: TRBV27; abundance: once; len: 15; d_gene: TRBD1
CDR3nt: TGTGCCAGCAGCGTAGAAAAGGGCGGGAACACCATATATTTT; CDR3aa: CASSVEKGGNTIYF; j_gene: TRBJ1-3; v_gene: TRBV9; abundance: .; len: 14; d_gene: .
CDR3nt: TGTGCCAGCCGGTCGACAGGGAATGAAAAACTGTTTTTT; CDR3aa: CASRSTGNEKLFF; j_gene: TRBJ1-4; v_gene: TRBV6-5; abundance: .; len: 13; d_gene: TRBD1
CDR3nt: TGTGCCAGCGTGGGGGGGTACCACGAGCAGTACTTC; CDR3aa: CASVGGYHEQYF; j_gene: TRBJ2-7; v_gene: TRBV19; abundance: .; len: 12; d_gene: TRBD2
CDR3nt: TGCGCCAGCATTGGGGCTAGCGTTTGCACAGATACGCAGTATTTT; CDR3aa: CASIGASVCTDTQYF; j_gene: TRBJ2-3; v_gene: TRBV10-1; abundance: .; len: 15; d_gene: .
CDR3nt: TGTGCCAGCGGGGCAGGGGGGAGAGGCAATCAGCCCCAGCATTTT; CDR3aa: CASGAGGRGNQPQHF; j_gene: TRBJ1-5; v_gene: TRBV27; abundance: once; len: 15; d_gene: TRBD1
CDR3nt: TGTGCCAGCAGCTTAGATGGGGAGTTGGAGACCCAGTACTTC; CDR3aa: CASSLDGELETQYF; j_gene: TRBJ2-5; v_gene: TRBV11-1; abundance: .; len: 14; d_gene: .
CDR3nt: TGTGCCAGCAGCACACAGGGGAACAGGAACACTGAAGCTTTCTTT; CDR3aa: CASSTQGNRNTEAFF; j_gene: TRBJ1-1; v_gene: TRBV7-2; abundance: .; len: 15; d_gene: TRBD1
CDR3nt: TGTGCCAGCCGAAAAGAGGGGGAAACGGGTTCACCCCTCCACTTT; CDR3aa: CASRKEGETGSPLHF; j_gene: TRBJ1-6; v_gene: TRBV27; abundance: .; len: 15; d_gene: .
CDR3nt: TGTGCCAGCAGCTTCGCGGGTGGGCGCGCGTGGAAAATGAACACTGAAGCTTTCTTT; CDR3aa: CASSFAGGRAWKMNTEAFF; j_gene: TRBJ1-1; v_gene: TRBV5-6; abundance: .; len: 19; d_gene: .
CDR3nt: TGTGCCAGCAGCTCCGGAGGGGCAGGTTCACCCCTCCACTTT; CDR3aa: CASSSGGAGSPLHF; j_gene: TRBJ1-6; v_gene: TRBV7-6; abundance: .; len: 14; d_gene: .
CDR3nt: TGTGCCAGCAGTGAACAGGGCGGCTATGGCTACACCTTC; CDR3aa: CASSEQGGYGYTF; j_gene: TRBJ1-2; v_gene: TRBV6-1; abundance: .; len: 13; d_gene: .
CDR3nt: TGTGCCACCAGTGATCCAACCGGGACAGGGAAAGAGACCCAGTACTTC; CDR3aa: CATSDPTGTGKETQYF; j_gene: TRBJ2-5; v_gene: TRBV24-1; abundance: .; len: 16; d_gene: TRBD1
CDR3nt: TGCGCCAGCAGCCAAGCGGAGTGGCTGAACACTGAAGCTTTCTTT; CDR3aa: CASSQAEWLNTEAFF; j_gene: TRBJ1-1; v_gene: TRBV4-3; abundance: .; len: 15; d_gene: .
CDR3nt: TGCGCCAGCAGCTTGGACAGGCACACCGGGGAGCTGTTTTTT; CDR3aa: CASSLDRHTGELFF; j_gene: TRBJ2-2; v_gene: TRBV5-1; abundance: .; len: 14; d_gene: .
CDR3nt: TGTGCCAGCAGCGTAGTCCCACAGCACACAGATACGCAGTATTTT; CDR3aa: CASSVVPQHTDTQYF; j_gene: TRBJ2-3; v_gene: TRBV9; abundance: few; len: 15; d_gene: .
CDR3nt: TGTGCCAGCAGTTCCGGGACAGGGGAGTTTCAGCCCCAGCATTTT; CDR3aa: CASSSGTGEFQPQHF; j_gene: TRBJ1-5; v_gene: TRBV28; abundance: .; len: 15; d_gene: TRBD1
CDR3nt: TGTGCCACCAGTCGTCAGGGCTATGGCTACACCTTC; CDR3aa: CATSRQGYGYTF; j_gene: TRBJ1-2; v_gene: TRBV24-1; abundance: few; len: 12; d_gene: .
CDR3nt: TGTGCCACCAGTGATTTGCTAGCGGGAGGGCAAGAGACCCAGTACTTC; CDR3aa: CATSDLLAGGQETQYF; j_gene: TRBJ2-5; v_gene: TRBV24-1; abundance: once; len: 16; d_gene: TRBD2
CDR3nt: TGCGCCAGCAGCTTACGGCAGGGTGGAACCGGGGAGCTGTTTTTT; CDR3aa: CASSLRQGGTGELFF; j_gene: TRBJ2-2; v_gene: TRBV5-1; abundance: .; len: 15; d_gene: .
CDR3nt: TGTGCCAGCTCACCACCCGGGGAGAACACCGGGGAGCTGTTTTTT; CDR3aa: CASSPPGENTGELFF; j_gene: TRBJ2-2; v_gene: TRBV18; abundance: .; len: 15; d_gene: .
CDR3nt: TGTGCCAGCAGCTTAGCTTACGGGTCTGGAAACACCATATATTTT; CDR3aa: CASSLAYGSGNTIYF; j_gene: TRBJ1-3; v_gene: TRBV7-2; abundance: .; len: 15; d_gene: .
CDR3nt: TGTGCCAGCAGCCCTGGGGGACTAGACAAAGAGACCCAGTACTTC; CDR3aa: CASSPGGLDKETQYF; j_gene: TRBJ2-5; v_gene: TRBV4-2; abundance: .; len: 15; d_gene: TRBD2
CDR3nt: TGTGCCAGCAGTTTATTGGCGGGCACGGCCGGCGAGCAGTACTTC; CDR3aa: CASSLLAGTAGEQYF; j_gene: TRBJ2-7; v_gene: TRBV27; abundance: once; len: 15; d_gene: .
CDR3nt: TGTGCCAGCGGACGGGAGGGCCTGCAGAATGAGCAGTTCTTC; CDR3aa: CASGREGLQNEQFF; j_gene: TRBJ2-1; v_gene: TRBV2; abundance: once; len: 14; d_gene: TRBD2
CDR3nt: TGTGCCACGGGGGACAGGGTACGATCACCCCTCCACTTT; CDR3aa: CATGDRVRSPLHF; j_gene: TRBJ1-6; v_gene: TRBV6-6; abundance: .; len: 13; d_gene: TRBD1